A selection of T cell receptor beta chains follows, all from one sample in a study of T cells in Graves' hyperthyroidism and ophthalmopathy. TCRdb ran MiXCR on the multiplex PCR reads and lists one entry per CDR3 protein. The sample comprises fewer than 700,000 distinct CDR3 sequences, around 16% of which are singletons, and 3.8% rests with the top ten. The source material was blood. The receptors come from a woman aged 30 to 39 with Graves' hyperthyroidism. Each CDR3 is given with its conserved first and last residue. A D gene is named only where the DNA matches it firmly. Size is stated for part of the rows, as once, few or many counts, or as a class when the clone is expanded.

CASSPPGGTINNEQFF | many | TRBV18 | 16 | TRBJ2-1 | .
CASSYAGTYGYTF | few | TRBV9 | 13 | TRBJ1-2 | .
CSVSQGNTEAFF | many | TRBV20-1 | 12 | TRBJ1-1 | .
CASSAQASTYNEQFF | many | TRBV2 | 15 | TRBJ2-1 | .
CASSLGLAGTETQYF | many | TRBV7-2 | 15 | TRBJ2-5 | TRBD2
CASSLAGTVKETQYF | many | TRBV12-3/TRBV12-4 | 15 | TRBJ2-5 | TRBD1
CSAKVSNQPQHF | many | TRBV20-1 | 12 | TRBJ1-5 | .
CASSRDTTTYEQYF | many | TRBV5-1 | 14 | TRBJ2-7 | .
CASTRDRGYSPLHF | many | TRBV12-3/TRBV12-4 | 14 | TRBJ1-6 | TRBD1
CSVGGQETQYF | many | TRBV29-1 | 11 | TRBJ2-5 | .
CAWTGQSSYGYTF | . | TRBV30 | 13 | TRBJ1-2 | .
CSGGHRATEAFF | . | TRBV29-1 | 12 | TRBJ1-1 | .
CASRTYGTVYNEQFF | many | TRBV27 | 15 | TRBJ2-1 | TRBD1
CASSFGTMNTEAFF | few | TRBV7-9 | 14 | TRBJ1-1 | .
CASSLLGGVIEAFF | many | TRBV5-1 | 14 | TRBJ1-1 | TRBD1
CASSRGPQGLGPYEQYF | many | TRBV7-2 | 17 | TRBJ2-7 | .
CASSLSLRDRISYEQYF | few | TRBV5-6 | 17 | TRBJ2-7 | TRBD1
CASSEAGGLAVYNEQFF | many | TRBV6-1 | 17 | TRBJ2-1 | TRBD2
CASSPPGQEVSEAFF | few | TRBV5-6 | 15 | TRBJ1-1 | TRBD1
CASSSPPGLRTDTQYF | many | TRBV7-3 | 16 | TRBJ2-3 | .
CASYRSGGHEQYF | few | TRBV27 | 13 | TRBJ2-7 | TRBD1
CASVPGAVSGNTIYF | . | TRBV11-3 | 15 | TRBJ1-3 | .
CATQFLSTGGYSNQPQHF | . | TRBV28 | 18 | TRBJ1-5 | .
CAWSVVENTEAFF | many | TRBV30 | 13 | TRBJ1-1 | .
CAHNRGSYNSPLHF | few | TRBV30 | 14 | TRBJ1-6 | TRBD1
CASSLGRFYNEQFF | many | TRBV7-8 | 14 | TRBJ2-1 | .
CASSRQGVSTDTQYF | . | TRBV18 | 15 | TRBJ2-3 | TRBD1
CATATSDEQFF | many | TRBV2 | 11 | TRBJ2-1 | TRBD2
CASSRGGRQPQHF | few | TRBV3-1 | 13 | TRBJ1-5 | .
CASSAGEGGGLNEQFF | . | TRBV9 | 16 | TRBJ2-1 | .
CASSLYHYGYTF | many | TRBV12-3/TRBV12-4 | 12 | TRBJ1-2 | .
CASSLWGYNQPQHF | many | TRBV5-5 | 14 | TRBJ1-5 | .
CASSSGQGWNEQFF | . | TRBV12-3/TRBV12-4 | 14 | TRBJ2-1 | TRBD1
CASSLRTGGNEQFF | many | TRBV11-3 | 14 | TRBJ2-1 | TRBD1
CASSLGRVHEQYF | few | TRBV28 | 13 | TRBJ2-7 | .
CSAPPSGGGELFF | many | TRBV20-1 | 13 | TRBJ2-2 | .
CASSWTADNEKLFF | . | TRBV6-1 | 14 | TRBJ1-4 | .
CSASAGGSYEQYF | few | TRBV20-1 | 13 | TRBJ2-7 | TRBD2
CASSYDPSSYNEQFF | many | TRBV27 | 15 | TRBJ2-1 | .
CASSQDWSYISPLHF | few | TRBV14 | 15 | TRBJ1-6 | .
CASSTGAAEAFF | many | TRBV28 | 12 | TRBJ1-1 | .
CSARLAGDQSDTRYF | . | TRBV20-1 | 15 | TRBJ2-3 | TRBD2
CASSYPGTGGAFF | many | TRBV6-5 | 13 | TRBJ1-1 | TRBD1